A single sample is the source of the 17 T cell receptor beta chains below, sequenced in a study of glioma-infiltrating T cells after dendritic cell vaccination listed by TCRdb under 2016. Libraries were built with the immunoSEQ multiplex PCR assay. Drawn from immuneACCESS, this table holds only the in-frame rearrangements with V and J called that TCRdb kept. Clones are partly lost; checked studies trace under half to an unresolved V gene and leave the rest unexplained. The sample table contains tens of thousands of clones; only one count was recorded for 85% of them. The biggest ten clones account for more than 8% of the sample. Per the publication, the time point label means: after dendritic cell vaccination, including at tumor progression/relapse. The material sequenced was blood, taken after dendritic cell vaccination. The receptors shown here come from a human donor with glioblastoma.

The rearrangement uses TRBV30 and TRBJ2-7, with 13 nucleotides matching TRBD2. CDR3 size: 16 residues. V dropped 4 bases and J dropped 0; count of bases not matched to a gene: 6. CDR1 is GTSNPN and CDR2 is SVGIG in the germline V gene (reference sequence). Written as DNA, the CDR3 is TGTGCCTGGATCGGACTAGCGGGAGAAAGCTCCTACGAGCAGTACTTC. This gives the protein CAWIGLAGESSYEQYF.

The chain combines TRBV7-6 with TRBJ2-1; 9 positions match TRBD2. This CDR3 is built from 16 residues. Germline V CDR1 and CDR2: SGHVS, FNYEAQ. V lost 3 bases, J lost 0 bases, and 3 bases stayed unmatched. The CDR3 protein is CASSFGGRASYNEQFF. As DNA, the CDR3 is TGTGCCAGCAGCTTCGGCGGGAGGGCCTCCTACAATGAGCAGTTCTTC.

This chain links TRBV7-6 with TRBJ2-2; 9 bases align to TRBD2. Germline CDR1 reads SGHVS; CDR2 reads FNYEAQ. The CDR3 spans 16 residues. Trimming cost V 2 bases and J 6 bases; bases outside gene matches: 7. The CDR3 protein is CASSLLSGSRAGELFF. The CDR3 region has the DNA TGTGCCAGCAGCTTACTTAGCGGGAGTAGGGCCGGGGAGCTGTTTTTT.

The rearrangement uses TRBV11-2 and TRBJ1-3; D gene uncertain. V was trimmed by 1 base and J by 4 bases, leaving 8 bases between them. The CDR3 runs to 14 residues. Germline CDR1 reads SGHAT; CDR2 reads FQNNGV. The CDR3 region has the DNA TGTGCCAGCAGCTTAGGTCCGACAGGAAACACCATATATTTT. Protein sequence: CASSLGPTGNTIYF. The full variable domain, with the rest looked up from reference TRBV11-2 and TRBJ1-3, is EAGVAQSPRYKIIEKRQSVAFWCNPISGHATLYWYQQILGQGPKLLIQFQNNGVVDDSQLPKDRFSAERLKGVDSTLKIQPAKLEDSAVYLCASSLGPTGNTIYFGEGSWLTVV.

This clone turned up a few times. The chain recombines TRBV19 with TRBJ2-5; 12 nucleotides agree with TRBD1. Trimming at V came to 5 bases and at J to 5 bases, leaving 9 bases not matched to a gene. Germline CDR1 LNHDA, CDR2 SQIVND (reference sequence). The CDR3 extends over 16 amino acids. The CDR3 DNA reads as TGTGCCAGTAGTGGGACCGGGACAGGGGGCTGGGAGACCCAGTACTTC. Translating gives CASSGTGTGGWETQYF.

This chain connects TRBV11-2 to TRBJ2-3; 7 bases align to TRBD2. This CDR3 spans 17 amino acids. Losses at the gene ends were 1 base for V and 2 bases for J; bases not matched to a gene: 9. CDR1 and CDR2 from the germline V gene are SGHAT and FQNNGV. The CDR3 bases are TGTGCCAGCAGCTTAGGAGTGGCGGGGGAATACACAGATACGCAGTATTTT. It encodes CASSLGVAGEYTDTQYF.

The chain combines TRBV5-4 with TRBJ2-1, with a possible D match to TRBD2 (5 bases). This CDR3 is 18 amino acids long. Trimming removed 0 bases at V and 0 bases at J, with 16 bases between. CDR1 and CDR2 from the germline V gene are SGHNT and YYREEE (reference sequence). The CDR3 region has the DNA TGTGCCAGCAGCTTGGACCCCTTTAGCGTGAGCTCCTACAATGAGCAGTTCTTC. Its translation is CASSLDPFSVSSYNEQFF.

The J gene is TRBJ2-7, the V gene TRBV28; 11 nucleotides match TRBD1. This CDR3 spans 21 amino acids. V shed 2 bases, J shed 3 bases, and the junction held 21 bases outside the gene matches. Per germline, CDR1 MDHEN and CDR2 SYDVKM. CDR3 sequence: CASSLAILRTGGPFRVYEQYF. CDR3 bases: TGTGCCAGCAGTTTAGCGATCCTGCGGACAGGGGGCCCCTTCAGAGTCTACGAGCAGTACTTC.

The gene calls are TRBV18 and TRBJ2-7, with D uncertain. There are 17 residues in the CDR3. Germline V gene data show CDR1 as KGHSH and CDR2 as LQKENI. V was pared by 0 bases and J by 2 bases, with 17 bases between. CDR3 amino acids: CASSPPLRPASPYEQYF. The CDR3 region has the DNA TGTGCCAGCTCACCACCCCTGAGGCCAGCCAGCCCCTACGAGCAGTACTTC.

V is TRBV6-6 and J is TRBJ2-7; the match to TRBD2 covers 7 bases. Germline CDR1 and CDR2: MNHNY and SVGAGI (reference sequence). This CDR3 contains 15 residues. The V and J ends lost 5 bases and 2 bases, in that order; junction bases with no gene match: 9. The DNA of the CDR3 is TGTGCCAGCAGTCTGCGGGGGACTACTACCTACGAGCAGTACTTC. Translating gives CASSLRGTTTYEQYF.

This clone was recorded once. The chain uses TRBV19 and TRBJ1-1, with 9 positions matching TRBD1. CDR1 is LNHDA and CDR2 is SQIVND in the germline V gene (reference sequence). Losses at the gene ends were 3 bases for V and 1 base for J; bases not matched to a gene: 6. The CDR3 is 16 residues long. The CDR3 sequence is CASSILPGQGNTEAFF. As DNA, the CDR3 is TGTGCCAGTAGTATCCTACCGGGACAGGGGAACACTGAAGCTTTCTTT.

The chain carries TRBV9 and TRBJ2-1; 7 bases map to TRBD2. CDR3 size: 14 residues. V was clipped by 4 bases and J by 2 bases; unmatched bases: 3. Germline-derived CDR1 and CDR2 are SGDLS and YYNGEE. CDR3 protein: CASSTSATYNEQFF. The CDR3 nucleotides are TGTGCCAGCAGCACTAGCGCCACCTACAATGAGCAGTTCTTC.

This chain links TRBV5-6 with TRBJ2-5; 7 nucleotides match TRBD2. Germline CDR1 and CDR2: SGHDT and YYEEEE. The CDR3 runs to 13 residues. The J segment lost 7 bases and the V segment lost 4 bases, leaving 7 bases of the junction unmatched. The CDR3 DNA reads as TGTGCCAGCAGCCTACGGGGCGGGAGGACCCAGTACTTC. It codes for CASSLRGGRTQYF.

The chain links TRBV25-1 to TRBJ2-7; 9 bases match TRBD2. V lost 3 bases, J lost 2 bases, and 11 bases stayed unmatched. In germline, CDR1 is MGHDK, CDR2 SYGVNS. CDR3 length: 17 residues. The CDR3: CASSEVSGSIDAYEQYF. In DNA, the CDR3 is TGTGCCAGCAGTGAGGTTAGCGGGAGCATCGATGCCTACGAGCAGTACTTC.

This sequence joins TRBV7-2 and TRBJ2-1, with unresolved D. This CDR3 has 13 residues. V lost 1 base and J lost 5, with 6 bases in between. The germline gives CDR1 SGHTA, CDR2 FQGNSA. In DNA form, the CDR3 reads TGTGCCAGCAGCTTAGTCCCTCACAATGAGCAGTTCTTC. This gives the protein CASSLVPHNEQFF.

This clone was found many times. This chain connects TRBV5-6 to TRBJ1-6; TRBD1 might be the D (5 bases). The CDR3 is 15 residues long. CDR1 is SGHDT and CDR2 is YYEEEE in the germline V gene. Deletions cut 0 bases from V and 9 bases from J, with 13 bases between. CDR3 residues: CASSLDQGNSSPLHF. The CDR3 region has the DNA TGTGCCAGCAGCTTGGATCAGGGTAACAGTTCACCCCTCCACTTT.

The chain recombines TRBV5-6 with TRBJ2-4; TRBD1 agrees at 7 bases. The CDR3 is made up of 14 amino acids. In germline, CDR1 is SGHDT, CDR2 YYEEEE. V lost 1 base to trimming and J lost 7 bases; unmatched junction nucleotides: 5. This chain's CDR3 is CASSLIDRANIQYF. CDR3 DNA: TGTGCCAGCAGCTTGATCGACAGGGCCAACATTCAGTACTTC.